The clone carrying this T cell receptor (beta chain) was recorded once. J gave up 0 bases and V 4 bases, and 8 bases lay outside the gene matches. CDR1 and CDR2 (germline): LGHDT, YNNKEL (reference sequence). CDR3 length: 16 residues. The record originates from a study of blood T cell repertoires in COVID-19. Across the whole study: The United States, Italy and Spain were the sources of the acute and convalescent COVID-19 samples.

Cohorts were determined from participant-reported clinical history. Resolution of symptoms, clearance, or two negative PCRs was present in recovered Cohort 3 donors. In the original analysis: The authors estimated nucleated cell counts from reference gene primer amplification. Method: immunoSEQ multiplex PCR; TCRdb's copy keeps in-frame clones and lacks some. V and J calls and clone size are copied from that table; D and trimming were computed from the DNA. The repertoire has under 300,000 clones, about 93% of them found once; the top ten carry approximately 1.9%. This chain connects TRBV3-1 (or the pseudogene TRBV3-2) to TRBJ1-1; 7 nucleotides line up with TRBD1. Sequencing was carried out using PBMCs or T cells enriched from blood (not recorded which). The clonotype was recovered from a woman younger than 30 who had recovered from COVID-19. The CDR3: CASSPTLGQLNTEAFF. The CDR3 bases are TGTGCCAGCAGCCCCACCTTGGGACAGCTGAACACTGAAGCTTTCTTT.